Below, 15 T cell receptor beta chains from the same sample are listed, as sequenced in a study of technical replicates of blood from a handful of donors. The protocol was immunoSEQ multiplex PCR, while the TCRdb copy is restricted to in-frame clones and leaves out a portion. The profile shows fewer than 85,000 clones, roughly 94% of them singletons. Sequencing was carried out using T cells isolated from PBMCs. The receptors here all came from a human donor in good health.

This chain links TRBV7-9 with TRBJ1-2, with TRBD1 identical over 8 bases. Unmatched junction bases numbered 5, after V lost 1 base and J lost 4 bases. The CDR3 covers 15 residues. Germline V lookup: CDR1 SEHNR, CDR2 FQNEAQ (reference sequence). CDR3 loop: CASSLGTGSAYGYTF. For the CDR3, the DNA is TGTGCCAGCAGCTTAGGGACAGGGTCGGCCTATGGCTACACCTTC.

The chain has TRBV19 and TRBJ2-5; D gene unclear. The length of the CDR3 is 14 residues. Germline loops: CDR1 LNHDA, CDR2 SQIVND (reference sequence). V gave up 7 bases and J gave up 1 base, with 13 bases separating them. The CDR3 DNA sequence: TGTGCCAGTAACTTTTACCATTCCCAAGAGACCCAGTACTTC. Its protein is CASNFYHSQETQYF.

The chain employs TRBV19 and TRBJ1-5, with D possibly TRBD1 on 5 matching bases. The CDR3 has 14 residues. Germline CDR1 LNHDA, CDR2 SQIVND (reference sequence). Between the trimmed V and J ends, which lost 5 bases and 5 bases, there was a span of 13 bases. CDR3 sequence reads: CASSPDWGDQPQHF. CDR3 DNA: TGTGCCAGTAGTCCCGACTGGGGGGATCAGCCCCAGCATTTT.

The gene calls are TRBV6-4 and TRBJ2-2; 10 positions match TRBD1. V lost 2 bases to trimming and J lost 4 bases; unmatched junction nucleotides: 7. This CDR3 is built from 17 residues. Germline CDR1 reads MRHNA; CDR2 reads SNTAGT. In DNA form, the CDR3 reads TGTGCCAGCAGTGACGGGACAGGGGAAAAAATCACCGGGGAGCTGTTTTTT. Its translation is CASSDGTGEKITGELFF.

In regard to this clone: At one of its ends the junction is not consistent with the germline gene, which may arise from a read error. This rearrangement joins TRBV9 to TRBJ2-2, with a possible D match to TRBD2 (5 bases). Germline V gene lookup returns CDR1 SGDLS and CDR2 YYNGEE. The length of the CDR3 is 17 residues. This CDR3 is CASSVGEGRANTGELFF. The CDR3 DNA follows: TGTGCCAGCAGCGTAGGTGAGGGTAGGGCGAACACCGGGGAACTGTTTTTT.

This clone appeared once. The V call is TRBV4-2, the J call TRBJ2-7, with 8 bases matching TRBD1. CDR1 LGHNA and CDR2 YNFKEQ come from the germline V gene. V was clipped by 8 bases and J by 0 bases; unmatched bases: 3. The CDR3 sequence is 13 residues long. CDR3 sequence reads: CASRQGSSYEQYF. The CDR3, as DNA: TGTGCCAGCCGACAGGGGAGCTCCTACGAGCAGTACTTC.

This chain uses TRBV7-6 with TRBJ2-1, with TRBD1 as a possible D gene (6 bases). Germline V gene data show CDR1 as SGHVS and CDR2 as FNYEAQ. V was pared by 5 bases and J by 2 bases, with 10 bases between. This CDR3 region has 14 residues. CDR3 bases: TGTGCCAGCAGCGCACAGGGAGCCTACAATGAGCAGTTCTTC. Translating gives CASSAQGAYNEQFF. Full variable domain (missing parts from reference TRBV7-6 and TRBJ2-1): GAGVSQSPRYKVTKRGQDVALRCDPISGHVSLYWYRQALGQGPEFLTYFNYEAQQDKSGLPNDRFSAERPEGSISTLTIQRTEQRDSAMYRCASSAQGAYNEQFFGPGTRLTVL.

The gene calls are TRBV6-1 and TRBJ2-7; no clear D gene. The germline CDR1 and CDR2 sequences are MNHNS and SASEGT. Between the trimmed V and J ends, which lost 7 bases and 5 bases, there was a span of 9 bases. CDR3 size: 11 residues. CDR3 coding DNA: TGTGCCAGCACGAGGCCAAACGAGCAGTACTTC. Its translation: CASTRPNEQYF.

The CDR3 protein is CSVDPWAETQYF. The CDR3 DNA reads as TGCAGCGTTGATCCCTGGGCAGAGACCCAGTACTTC. The V and J genes are TRBV29-1 and TRBJ2-5; D gene ambiguous. This CDR3 region has 12 residues. Per germline, CDR1 SQVTM and CDR2 ANQGSEA. V shed 3 bases and J shed 4 bases, with 9 bases lying between them. Combining the CDR3 with reference TRBV29-1 and TRBJ2-5 gives the whole variable domain SAVISQKPSRDICQRGTSLTIQCQVDSQVTMMFWYRQQPGQSLTLIATANQGSEATYESGFVIDKFPISRPNLTFSTLTVSNMSPEDSSIYLCSVDPWAETQYFGPGTRLLVL.

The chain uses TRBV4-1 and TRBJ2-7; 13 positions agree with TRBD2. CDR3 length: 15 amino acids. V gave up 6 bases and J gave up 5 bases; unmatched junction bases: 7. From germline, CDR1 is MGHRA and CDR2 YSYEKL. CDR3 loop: CASSLIGLAGDEQYF. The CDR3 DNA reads TGCGCCAGCAGTCTCATAGGACTAGCGGGAGACGAGCAGTACTTC.

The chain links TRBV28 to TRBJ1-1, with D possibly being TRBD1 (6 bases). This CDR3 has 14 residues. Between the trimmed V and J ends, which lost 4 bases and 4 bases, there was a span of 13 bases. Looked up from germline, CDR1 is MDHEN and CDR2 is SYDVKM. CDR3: CASSSPGVGTEAFF. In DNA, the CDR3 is TGTGCCAGCAGTTCCCCAGGGGTTGGCACTGAAGCTTTCTTT.

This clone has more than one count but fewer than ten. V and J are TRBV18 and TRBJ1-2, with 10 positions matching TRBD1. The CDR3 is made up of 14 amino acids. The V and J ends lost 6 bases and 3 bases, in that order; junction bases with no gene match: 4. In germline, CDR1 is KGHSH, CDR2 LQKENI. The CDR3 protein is CASSGTGEDYGYTF. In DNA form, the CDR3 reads TGTGCCAGCTCCGGGACAGGGGAAGACTATGGCTACACCTTC.

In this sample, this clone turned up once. The DNA for the CDR3 is TGCGCCAGCAGCTTGGGGCTAGCTTACTACAATGAGCAGTTCTTC. This encodes CASSLGLAYYNEQFF. The V and J genes are TRBV5-1 and TRBJ2-1, with D possibly being TRBD2 (5 bases). V was trimmed by 0 bases and J by 3 bases, leaving 10 bases between them. This CDR3 comprises 15 residues. Germline CDR1 and CDR2: SGHRS and YFSETQ. The full variable domain, with the rest looked up from reference TRBV5-1 and TRBJ2-1, is KAGVTQTPRYLIKTRGQQVTLSCSPISGHRSVSWYQQTPGQGLQFLFEYFSETQRNKGNFPGRFSGRQFSNSRSEMNVSTLELGDSALYLCASSLGLAYYNEQFFGPGTRLTVL.

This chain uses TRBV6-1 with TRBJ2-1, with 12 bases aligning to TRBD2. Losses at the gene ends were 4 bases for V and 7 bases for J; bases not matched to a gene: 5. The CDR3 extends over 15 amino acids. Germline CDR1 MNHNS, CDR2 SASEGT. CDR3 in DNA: TGTGCCAGCAGTGGACTAGCGGGGGCCGGGAATGAGCAGTTCTTC. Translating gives CASSGLAGAGNEQFF.

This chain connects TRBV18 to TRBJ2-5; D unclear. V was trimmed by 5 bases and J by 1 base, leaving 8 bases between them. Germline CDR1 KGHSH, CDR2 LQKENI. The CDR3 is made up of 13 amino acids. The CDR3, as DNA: TGTGCCAGCTCATGGGCCAGCCAAGAGACCCAGTACTTC. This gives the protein CASSWASQETQYF. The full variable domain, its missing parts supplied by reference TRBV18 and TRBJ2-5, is NAGVMQNPRHLVRRRGQEARLRCSPMKGHSHVYWYRQLPEEGLKFMVYLQKENIIDESGMPKERFSAEFPKEGPSILRIQQVVRGDSAAYFCASSWASQETQYFGPGTRLLVL.